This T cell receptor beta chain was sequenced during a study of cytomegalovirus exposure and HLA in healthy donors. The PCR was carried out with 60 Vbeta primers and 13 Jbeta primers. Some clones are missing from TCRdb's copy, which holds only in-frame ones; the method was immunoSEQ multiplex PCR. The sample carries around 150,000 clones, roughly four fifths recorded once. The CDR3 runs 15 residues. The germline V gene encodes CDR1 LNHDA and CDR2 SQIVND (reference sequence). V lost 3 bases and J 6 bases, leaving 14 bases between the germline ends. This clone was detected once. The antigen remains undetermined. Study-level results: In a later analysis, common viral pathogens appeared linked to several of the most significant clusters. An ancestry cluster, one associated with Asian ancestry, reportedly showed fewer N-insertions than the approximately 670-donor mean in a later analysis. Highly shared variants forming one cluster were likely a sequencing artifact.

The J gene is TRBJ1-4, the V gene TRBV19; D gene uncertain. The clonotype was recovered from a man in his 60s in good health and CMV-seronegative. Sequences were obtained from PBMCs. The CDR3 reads CASSIARRRDEKLFF. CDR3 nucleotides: TGTGCCAGTAGTATCGCCAGGAGGCGCGATGAAAAACTGTTTTTT.